A single sample gave rise to the 30 T cell receptor beta chains below, sequenced in a study of beta chain features in type 1 diabetes. Study-wide results and caveats: Shortening of TCRB CDR3s, moderate but significant, appeared in all four CD4+ subsets of Type 1 diabetes patients.

Investigators reverse transcribed all isolated RNA, so they sequenced expressed TCRB transcripts. Assay used: immunoSEQ multiplex PCR; TCRdb lists only in-frame clones, some missing. The sample includes about 700,000 clones, around 15% of them seen just once. No antigen is known for these receptors. The sequencing input was naive CD4+ T cells from blood. The receptors come from a man aged 18-30 years with type 1 diabetes.

This clone was seen a handful of times. This rearrangement joins TRBV2 to TRBJ2-5, with 12 bases lining up with TRBD2. The germline CDR1 and CDR2 sequences are SNHLY and FYNNEI. V dropped 3 bases and J dropped 5; count of bases not matched to a gene: 4. The CDR3 contains 15 residues. The CDR3 reads CASSDPSGGAETQYF. DNA for the CDR3: TGTGCCAGCAGTGACCCTAGCGGGGGGGCTGAGACCCAGTACTTC.

In its sample, this clone was seen a few times. The chain has TRBV2 and TRBJ2-4; tentative D call: TRBD2 (5 bases). This CDR3 is 15 amino acids long. Between the trimmed V and J ends, which lost 0 bases and 6 bases, there was a span of 12 bases. Germline-derived CDR1 and CDR2 are SNHLY and FYNNEI. The CDR3 DNA follows: TGTGCCAGCAGTGAAGCAGAAGTCCGGGGAAACATTCAGTACTTC. Amino acid sequence: CASSEAEVRGNIQYF.

V and J are TRBV6-5 and TRBJ1-2, with 9 bases that match TRBD1. V lost 0 bases and J lost 1; bases outside the gene matches: 3. The CDR3 has 16 amino acids. In germline, CDR1 is MNHEY, CDR2 SVGAGI. CDR3 DNA sequence: TGTGCCAGCAGTTACTCACAGGGGGCGGATAACTATGGCTACACCTTC. Amino acids: CASSYSQGADNYGYTF.

Regarding this clone: The sample carries other DNA sequences with the same CDR3. V and J are TRBV30 and TRBJ1-2; D is perhaps TRBD1 (6 bases). CDR3 length: 13 amino acids. The germline gives CDR1 GTSNPN, CDR2 SVGIG (reference sequence). Trimming shortened V by 0 bases and J by 4 bases, and 9 bases separated the two germline ends. CDR3 coding DNA: TGTGCCTGGAGTGTATTAGGGGGCTATGGCTACACCTTC. Its translation: CAWSVLGGYGYTF.

This clone was counted between two and nine times. This chain joins TRBV30 and TRBJ2-3; 10 bases match TRBD1. V shed 4 bases and J 2 bases; nucleotides not matched to a gene: 9. This CDR3 is built from 16 residues. Germline V lookup: CDR1 GTSNPN, CDR2 SVGIG (reference sequence). CDR3 residues: CAWKPGTGVITDTQYF. The CDR3, as DNA: TGTGCCTGGAAACCCGGGACAGGGGTTATCACAGATACGCAGTATTTT.

About this clone: The junction does not match germline at one end; this may be a read error. The V call is TRBV6-5, the J call TRBJ1-2; D not resolved. The germline gives CDR1 MNHEY, CDR2 SVGAGI. The CDR3 has 13 amino acids. The CDR3 DNA is TGTGCCAGCAGTTCGACCACTAAGTATGGCTACACCTTC. Translation: CASSSTTKYGYTF.

This clone appeared a few times. The chain carries TRBV7-6 and TRBJ1-1; D is unresolved. Germline CDR1 is SGHVS and CDR2 is FNYEAQ. The CDR3 runs 14 residues. V was clipped by 5 bases and J by 0 bases, with 10 bases between them. CDR3 in amino acids: CASSPGELNTEAFF. The CDR3 DNA reads as TGTGCCAGCAGCCCAGGTGAGCTGAACACTGAAGCTTTCTTT.

This chain connects TRBV4-2 to TRBJ2-7; 11 bases agree with TRBD1. The V and J ends lost 4 bases and 0 bases, in that order; junction bases with no gene match: 11. The CDR3 is 18 amino acids. From germline, CDR1 is LGHNA and CDR2 YNFKEQ. The CDR3 bases are TGTGCCAGCAGCCTGAGCCGACCCGGGACAGGGGGCTCCTACGAGCAGTACTTC. This translates into CASSLSRPGTGGSYEQYF.

This clone was picked up a small number of times. This rearrangement joins TRBV5-1 to TRBJ2-2; a possible D gene is TRBD1 (5 bases). CDR3 size: 14 residues. With 4 bases removed from V and 5 bases from J, the gap between germline ends came to 12 bases. CDR1 and CDR2 from the germline V gene are SGHRS and YFSETQ. The CDR3 protein is CASSATALTGELFF. Here the CDR3 DNA reads TGCGCCAGCAGCGCGACAGCATTAACCGGGGAGCTGTTTTTT.

V usage is TRBV18 and J usage is TRBJ2-7, with D hard to call. The CDR3 has 14 amino acids. Germline CDR1 and CDR2: KGHSH and LQKENI. Trimming pared 0 bases from V and 3 bases from J, leaving 9 bases between. DNA for the CDR3: TGTGCCAGCTCACCACCGGGCAGCCACTACGAGCAGTACTTC. It codes for CASSPPGSHYEQYF.

This clone was seen a handful of times. This specimen includes other DNA sequences encoding the same CDR3. CDR3 in amino acids: CASSRDRSSYEQYF. CDR3 nucleotides: TGTGCCAGCAGCCGCGACAGATCTTCCTACGAGCAGTACTTC. The chain carries TRBV6-5 and TRBJ2-7; D is perhaps TRBD1 (5 bases). The CDR3 extends over 14 amino acids. Trimming pared 6 bases from V and 1 base from J, leaving 13 bases between. Germline loops: CDR1 MNHEY, CDR2 SVGAGI.

Notes on this clone: The same CDR3 is also encoded by other DNA sequences in this sample. The chain joins TRBV10-3 to TRBJ2-7, with 9 nucleotides matching TRBD1. The junction had 7 bases not matched to a gene; V was cut back by 3 bases and J by 4 bases. CDR1 ENHRY and CDR2 SYGVKD come from the germline V gene. The CDR3 has 15 amino acids. The CDR3 region has the DNA TGTGCCATCAGTGACTCCGGACAGGGGAGATACGAGCAGTACTTC. It is translated as CAISDSGQGRYEQYF.

The sample holds a few counts of this clone. The chain has TRBV11-1 and TRBJ2-7; D gene ambiguous. This CDR3 contains 14 residues. Trimming stripped 1 base from V and 2 bases from J, with 9 bases between. The germline gives CDR1 SGHAT, CDR2 FQDESV (reference sequence). The CDR3 bases are TGTGCCAGCAGCTTAGTCGCGGAACCCTACGAGCAGTACTTC. It codes for CASSLVAEPYEQYF.

This chain connects TRBV30 to TRBJ1-2; 7 bases fit TRBD1. The CDR3 covers 16 residues. The germline CDR1 and CDR2 sequences are GTSNPN and SVGIG (reference sequence). The V segment lost 3 bases and the J segment 5 bases; nucleotides outside the gene matches: 15. The CDR3 sequence: CAWSEKRGQHLYGYTF. CDR3 sequence (DNA): TGTGCCTGGAGCGAGAAACGGGGACAGCACCTATATGGCTACACCTTC.

The rearrangement uses TRBV9 and TRBJ2-5, with no clear D. Trimming removed 3 bases from V and 3 bases from J, with 3 bases in between. Germline CDR1 SGDLS, CDR2 YYNGEE. The CDR3 has 11 residues. CDR3 in amino acids: CASSGEETQYF. In nucleotides, the CDR3 is TGTGCCAGCAGCGGGGAAGAGACCCAGTACTTC.

The chain employs TRBV6-6 and TRBJ2-1; no firm D call. This CDR3 comprises 11 residues. The V gene lost 2 bases and the J gene lost 8 bases, with 4 bases spanning the gap. Germline assignment: CDR1 MNHNY and CDR2 SVGAGI (reference sequence). CDR3 coding DNA: TGTGCCAGCAGTTACGAGGATGAGCAGTTCTTC. This encodes CASSYEDEQFF.

This clone was found a few times. This chain links TRBV19 with TRBJ2-1, with 10 bases aligning to TRBD2. Germline assignment: CDR1 LNHDA and CDR2 SQIVND (reference sequence). The CDR3 extends over 16 amino acids. V trimming: 3 bases; J trimming: 10 bases; junction bases outside the gene matches: 12. The CDR3 reads CASSIPTSGDATEQFF. CDR3 coding DNA: TGTGCCAGTAGTATCCCTACTAGCGGGGACGCCACCGAGCAGTTCTTC.

V and J are TRBV28 and TRBJ2-7; 8 bases are a match to TRBD1. CDR1 is MDHEN and CDR2 is SYDVKM in the germline V gene. CDR3 length equals 14 residues. The trim removed 5 bases at V and 5 bases at J, leaving 8 bases unmatched. CDR3 sequence reads: CASSETGDVHEQYF. The CDR3 nucleotides are TGTGCCAGCAGTGAGACAGGGGATGTCCACGAGCAGTACTTC.

Only a few counts were recorded for this clone. This chain uses TRBV5-4 with TRBJ1-5; D not resolved. The CDR3 runs 13 residues. Germline CDR1 and CDR2: SGHNT and YYREEE (reference sequence). V was clipped by 3 bases and J by 5 bases, with 9 bases between them. CDR3 protein: CASSSGEDQPQHF. In nucleotides, the CDR3 is TGTGCCAGCAGCTCTGGGGAGGATCAGCCCCAGCATTTT.

This clone appeared a few times. The rearrangement joins TRBV6-5 to TRBJ2-1, with 9 positions matching TRBD2. The CDR3 has 12 residues. Per germline, CDR1 MNHEY and CDR2 SVGAGI. Trimming removed 6 bases from V and 15 bases from J; junction bases left unmatched: 9. The CDR3 region is CASSPRGGLGFF. CDR3 DNA sequence: TGTGCCAGCAGCCCGCGGGGGGGCCTTGGGTTCTTC.

This clone was recorded a few times. This chain uses TRBV28 with TRBJ1-5; possibly TRBD1 for D (6 bases). Germline-derived CDR1 and CDR2 are MDHEN and SYDVKM. V was cut by 8 bases and J by 7 bases, with 18 bases left in between. This CDR3 contains 14 residues. The CDR3 region is CASGDIHREQPQHF. The CDR3 DNA reads as TGTGCCAGCGGTGATATCCACAGGGAACAGCCCCAGCATTTT.

To note about this clone: Other DNA sequences in the same sample also yield this CDR3. This chain connects TRBV6-5 to TRBJ1-2, with 8 bases lining up with TRBD1. The germline V gene has CDR1 MNHEY and CDR2 SVGAGI. The CDR3 has 13 residues. J was trimmed by 4 bases and V by 5 bases; bases with no gene match: 3. The CDR3 reads CASSTGQGYGYTF. For the CDR3, the DNA is TGTGCCAGCAGTACTGGACAGGGCTATGGCTACACCTTC.

This clone occurred a few times. The chain uses TRBV10-3 and TRBJ2-7; 10 bases agree with TRBD1. With 8 bases clipped from V and 6 bases from J, the junction kept 10 bases outside the gene matches. The CDR3 runs 14 residues. The germline gives CDR1 ENHRY, CDR2 SYGVKD. DNA of the CDR3: TGTGCCATCCGCCCAGGACAGGGGGATTCCGAGCAGTACTTC. Protein product: CAIRPGQGDSEQYF.

This clone was seen only a few times. This chain uses TRBV5-6 with TRBJ2-1, with D maybe TRBD1 (6 bases). The CDR3 consists of 17 residues. Germline lookup yields CDR1 SGHDT and CDR2 YYEEEE. V shed 4 bases and J shed 1 base, with 18 bases lying between them. CDR3 in amino acids: CASSSLWAGASYNEQFF. The CDR3 DNA sequence: TGTGCCAGCAGCAGCCTTTGGGCAGGGGCGTCCTACAATGAGCAGTTCTTC.

In this sample, this clone turned up a few times. The V and J genes are TRBV5-1 and TRBJ2-1; 10 bases agree with TRBD2. Germline lookup yields CDR1 SGHRS and CDR2 YFSETQ. J was trimmed by 0 bases and V by 0 bases; bases with no gene match: 6. The CDR3 contains 18 residues. The CDR3 reads CASSLALAGALSYNEQFF. For the CDR3, the DNA is TGCGCCAGCAGCTTGGCGCTAGCGGGGGCCCTCTCCTACAATGAGCAGTTCTTC.

J is TRBJ1-1 and V is TRBV28; D is perhaps TRBD1 (5 bases). CDR1 is MDHEN and CDR2 is SYDVKM in the germline V gene. Trimming cost V 7 bases and J 4 bases, with 13 bases left between them. This CDR3 is 13 amino acids long. In DNA form, the CDR3 reads TGTGCCAGCACCGCGCACGGGGGCACTGAAGCTTTCTTT. This sequence encodes CASTAHGGTEAFF. Based on the CDR3 plus reference TRBV28 and TRBJ1-1, the full variable domain is DVKVTQSSRYLVKRTGEKVFLECVQDMDHENMFWYRQDPGLGLRLIYFSYDVKMKEKGDIPEGYSVSREKKERFSLILESASTNQTSMYLCASTAHGGTEAFFGQGTRLTVV.

As to this clone: The sample has other DNA sequences that encode this CDR3 too. The rearrangement links TRBV30 to TRBJ2-7, with D tentatively TRBD2 (7 bases). Per germline, CDR1 GTSNPN and CDR2 SVGIG (reference sequence). V lost 1 base and J 4 bases, leaving 8 bases between the germline ends. CDR3 length: 12 amino acids. The chain's CDR3 is CAWSEGGYEQYF. The CDR3 DNA follows: TGTGCCTGGAGTGAGGGGGGGTACGAGCAGTACTTC.

The chain combines TRBV5-4 with TRBJ2-1, with D maybe TRBD2 (6 bases). Looked up from germline, CDR1 is SGHNT and CDR2 is YYREEE (reference sequence). Trimming took 5 bases from V and 0 from J, leaving 15 bases between them. The CDR3 totals 16 residues. CDR3 DNA: TGTGCCAGCAGTCGGGGGACGGCCAGCTCCTACAATGAGCAGTTCTTC. Translating gives CASSRGTASSYNEQFF.

This clone was recorded a few times. This chain links TRBV30 with TRBJ1-2; TRBD1 is a possible D gene (6 bases). The CDR3 spans 13 residues. The V and J ends lost 4 bases and 1 base respectively, with 10 bases between them. Germline values: CDR1 GTSNPN, CDR2 SVGIG (reference sequence). CDR3 loop: CAWNAGVNYGYTF. DNA for the CDR3: TGTGCCTGGAACGCAGGGGTTAACTATGGCTACACCTTC.

This clone came up a few times. This chain joins TRBV5-4 and TRBJ2-1; TRBD2 agrees at 8 bases. The CDR3 has 15 amino acids. Germline V gene data show CDR1 as SGHNT and CDR2 as YYREEE (reference sequence). With V trimmed by 2 bases and J by 7 bases, 8 bases remained unmatched. The CDR3 DNA reads TGTGCCAGCAGCTTCCGCGGGGGGCCCGGGAATGAGCAGTTCTTC. This gives the protein CASSFRGGPGNEQFF.